The 16 T cell receptor beta chains below were found in one sample sequenced in a study of blood T cell repertoires in COVID-19. The data were produced by immunoSEQ multiplex PCR, yet TCRdb's version contains in-frame clones alone and is incomplete. The table records more than 200,000 clones, approximately 80% of them present only once. Material: peripheral blood. All receptors derive from a middle-aged woman with active or convalescent COVID-19.

The chain combines TRBV6-1 with TRBJ1-1; weak D call: TRBD1 (5 bases). V shed 3 bases and J shed 3 bases, with 11 bases lying between them. The V gene's germline CDR1 is MNHNS and CDR2 SASEGT. The CDR3 is 14 amino acids. CDR3 in DNA: TGTGCCAGCAGTGATCAGGGCACGGACACTGAAGCTTTCTTT. It specifies CASSDQGTDTEAFF.

J is TRBJ2-2 and V is TRBV6-4; D unresolved. Germline loops: CDR1 MRHNA, CDR2 SNTAGT. V gave up 6 bases and J gave up 4 bases, with 15 bases separating them. The CDR3 totals 15 residues. CDR3 protein: CASSRVGPPTGELFF. The CDR3 DNA reads as TGTGCCAGCAGCCGGGTTGGCCCCCCCACCGGGGAGCTGTTTTTT.

This clone occurred once. The junction differs from germline at one of its ends, possibly a read error. The chain employs TRBV2 and TRBJ1-2; D gene ambiguous. The CDR3 is made up of 14 amino acids. Germline V gene lookup returns CDR1 SNHLY and CDR2 FYNNEI. The chain's CDR3 is CANSPGSSNYGYTF. Here the CDR3 DNA reads TGTGCCAACAGTCCCGGGTCCTCAAACTATGGCTACACCTTC.

This clone was observed once. The J gene is TRBJ1-1, the V gene TRBV3-1 (or the pseudogene TRBV3-2); D not certain. Germline V gene lookup returns CDR1 LGHDT and CDR2 YNNKEL (reference sequence). V was shortened by 5 bases and J by 4 bases, with 17 bases between the two germline ends. This CDR3 is 15 amino acids long. This CDR3 is CASSSIRNGGTEAFF. The CDR3 DNA is TGTGCCAGCAGCTCTATAAGGAACGGAGGCACTGAAGCTTTCTTT.

This clone was seen more than once but under ten times. This chain connects TRBV7-2 to TRBJ2-2; 10 nucleotides agree with TRBD2. V gave up 7 bases and J gave up 5 bases; unmatched junction bases: 10. Looked up from germline, CDR1 is SGHTA and CDR2 is FQGNSA. The CDR3 covers 16 residues. CDR3 nucleotides: TGTGCCAGCACACGAGGGGCTAGCGGGGGTACCGGGGAGCTGTTTTTT. This sequence encodes CASTRGASGGTGELFF.

The chain is built from TRBV5-4 and TRBJ2-3; 14 bases are a match to TRBD2. Germline lookup yields CDR1 SGHNT and CDR2 YYREEE (reference sequence). CDR3 length: 15 amino acids. After removal of 4 bases from V and 4 bases from J, the junction contained 2 bases not matched to a gene. CDR3 region: CASSPGLAGADTQYF. In DNA form, the CDR3 reads TGTGCCAGCAGCCCGGGACTAGCGGGGGCAGATACGCAGTATTTT.

V gene TRBV29-1 combines with J gene TRBJ1-2; 7 nucleotides agree with TRBD1. Germline CDR1 SQVTM, CDR2 ANQGSEA. The CDR3 runs to 13 residues. V lost 7 bases, J lost 2 bases, and 7 bases stayed unmatched. This chain's CDR3 is CSATTGTNYGYTF. The CDR3 DNA reads as TGCAGCGCTACGACAGGGACCAACTATGGCTACACCTTC.

V and J are TRBV14 and TRBJ2-5; 8 bases align to TRBD1. The germline V gene encodes CDR1 SGHDN and CDR2 FVKESK. This CDR3 is 14 amino acids long. After removal of 4 bases from V and 2 bases from J, the junction contained 3 bases not matched to a gene. CDR3 amino acids: CASSPRQGQETQYF. In DNA form, the CDR3 reads TGTGCCAGCAGCCCTAGACAGGGGCAAGAGACCCAGTACTTC.

The chain couples TRBV5-1 to TRBJ2-5, with a tentative D call TRBD1 (7 bases). V was clipped by 0 bases and J by 5 bases, with 17 bases between them. Looked up from germline, CDR1 is SGHRS and CDR2 is YFSETQ. The CDR3 loop spans 16 amino acids. The CDR3 DNA sequence: TGCGCCAGCAGCTTGGCAGGGGGGTTCGTTGGGGAGACCCAGTACTTC. It yields the protein CASSLAGGFVGETQYF.

This clone is a singleton in its sample. The V and J genes are TRBV7-3 and TRBJ2-4; 7 bases line up with TRBD1. The CDR3 covers 17 residues. V trimming: 5 bases; J trimming: 0 bases; junction bases outside the gene matches: 10. Germline V CDR1 and CDR2: SGHTA, FQGTGA. CDR3 DNA: TGTGCCAGCAGCCAGGGGGACAGCCTTATAGCCAAAAACATTCAGTACTTC. Protein product: CASSQGDSLIAKNIQYF.

The V gene is TRBV6-4, the J gene TRBJ1-6; D is possibly TRBD1 (6 bases). The germline CDR1 and CDR2 sequences are MRHNA and SNTAGT. The CDR3 has 15 amino acids. V shed 0 bases and J shed 10 bases, with 13 bases lying between them. The CDR3 bases are TGTGCCAGCAGTGACTCTGCAGGGGTAGGGTCACCCCTCCACTTT. Residues: CASSDSAGVGSPLHF.

V gene TRBV6-1 combines with J gene TRBJ1-6, with 8 nucleotides matching TRBD1. Germline loops: CDR1 MNHNS, CDR2 SASEGT. This CDR3 has 19 residues. V dropped 3 bases and J dropped 0; count of bases not matched to a gene: 10. For the CDR3, the DNA is TGTGCCAGCAGTGATTTTGGGCAGGGGGCGAGCTCCTATAATTCACCCCTCCACTTT. Protein product: CASSDFGQGASSYNSPLHF.

This clone has more than one count but fewer than ten. The chain links TRBV6-5 to TRBJ1-1, with 7 bases fitting TRBD1. Germline V lookup: CDR1 MNHEY, CDR2 SVGAGI. The ends lost 2 bases at V and 0 bases at J; junction bases unmatched: 6. There are 16 residues in the CDR3. CDR3 sequence: CASSYANRGLNTEAFF. CDR3 nucleotide sequence: TGTGCCAGCAGTTACGCGAACAGGGGCCTGAACACTGAAGCTTTCTTT.

This clone came up a few times. J is TRBJ2-7 and V is TRBV18, with D possibly TRBD1 on 5 matching bases. V was pared by 2 bases and J by 3 bases, with 5 bases between. The CDR3 covers 12 residues. In germline, CDR1 is KGHSH, CDR2 LQKENI. Written as DNA, the CDR3 is TGTGCCAGCTCACCAGACAGCTACGAGCAGTACTTC. Translating gives CASSPDSYEQYF.

This clone was seen just once. This sample includes further DNA sequences coding for the same CDR3. The chain couples TRBV3-1 (or the pseudogene TRBV3-2) to TRBJ2-2; TRBD1 aligns across 7 bases. The CDR3 extends over 14 amino acids. V shed 3 bases and J 5 bases; nucleotides not matched to a gene: 3. Germline V lookup: CDR1 LGHDT, CDR2 YNNKEL (reference sequence). The CDR3 region is CASSQGRGTGELFF. In DNA form, the CDR3 reads TGTGCCAGCAGCCAGGGCAGGGGGACCGGGGAGCTGTTTTTT.

In this sample, this clone turned up a few times. This specimen includes other DNA sequences encoding the same CDR3. The V call is TRBV5-1, the J call TRBJ1-1; 7 bases align to TRBD1. CDR1 and CDR2 from the germline V gene are SGHRS and YFSETQ. The CDR3 totals 14 residues. V dropped 1 base and J dropped 1; count of bases not matched to a gene: 1. CDR3 sequence: CASSLSGGNTEAFF. The CDR3 nucleotides are TGCGCCAGCAGCTTGTCAGGGGGGAACACTGAAGCTTTCTTT.